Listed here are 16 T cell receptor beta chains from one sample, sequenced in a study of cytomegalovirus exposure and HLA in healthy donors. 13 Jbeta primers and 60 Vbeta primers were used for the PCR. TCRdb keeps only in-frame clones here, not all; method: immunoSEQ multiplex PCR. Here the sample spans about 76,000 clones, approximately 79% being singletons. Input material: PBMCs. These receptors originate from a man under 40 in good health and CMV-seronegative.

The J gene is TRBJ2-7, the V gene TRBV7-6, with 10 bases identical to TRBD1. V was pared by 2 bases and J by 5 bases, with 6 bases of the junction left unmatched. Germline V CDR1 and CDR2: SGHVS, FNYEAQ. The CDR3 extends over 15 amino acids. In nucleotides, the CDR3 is TGTGCCAGCAGCTTATCCGGGACAGGGGTCCACGAGCAGTACTTC. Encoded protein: CASSLSGTGVHEQYF.

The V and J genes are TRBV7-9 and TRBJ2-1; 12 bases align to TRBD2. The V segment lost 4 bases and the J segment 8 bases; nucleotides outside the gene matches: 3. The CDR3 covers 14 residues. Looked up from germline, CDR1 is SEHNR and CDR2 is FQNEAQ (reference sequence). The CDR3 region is CASSSSGGADEQFF. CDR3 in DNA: TGTGCCAGCAGCTCTAGCGGGGGGGCCGATGAGCAGTTCTTC.

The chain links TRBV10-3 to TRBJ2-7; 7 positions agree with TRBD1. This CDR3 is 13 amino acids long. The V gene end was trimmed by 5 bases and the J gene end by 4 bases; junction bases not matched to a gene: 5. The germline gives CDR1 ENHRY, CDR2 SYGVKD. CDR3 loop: CAISQQQGYEQYF. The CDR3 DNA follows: TGTGCCATCAGTCAACAACAGGGGTACGAGCAGTACTTC.

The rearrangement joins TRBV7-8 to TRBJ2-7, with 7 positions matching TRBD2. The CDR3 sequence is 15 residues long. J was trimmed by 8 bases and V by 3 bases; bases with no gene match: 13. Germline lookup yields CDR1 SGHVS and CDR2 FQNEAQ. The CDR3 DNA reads TGTGCCAGCAGCTTCGAGACTAGCTCCATGGGAAAGCAGTACTTC. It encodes CASSFETSSMGKQYF.

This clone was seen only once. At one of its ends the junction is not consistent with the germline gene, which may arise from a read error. CDR3 in amino acids: CASSDGPNYPF. DNA of the CDR3: TGCGCCAGCAGCGATGGCCCGAACTACCCCTTC. This rearrangement joins TRBV5-1 to TRBJ1-2, with D hard to call. The CDR3 is 11 amino acids. Germline V lookup: CDR1 SGHRS, CDR2 YFSETQ. The entire variable domain, with the rest obtained from reference TRBV5-1 and TRBJ1-2, is as follows: KAGVTQTPRYLIKTRGQQVTLSCSPISGHRSVSWYQQTPGQGLQFLFEYFSETQRNKGNFPGRFSGRQFSNSRSEMNVSTLELGDSALYLCASSDGPNYPFGSGTRLTVV.

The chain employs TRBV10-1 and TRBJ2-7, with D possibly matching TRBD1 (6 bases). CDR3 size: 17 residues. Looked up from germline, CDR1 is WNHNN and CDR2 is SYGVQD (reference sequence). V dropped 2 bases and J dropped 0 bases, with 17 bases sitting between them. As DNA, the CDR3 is TGCGCCAGCAGTGAGAGTGTCCTGGGACATTTCTCCTACGAGCAGTACTTC. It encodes CASSESVLGHFSYEQYF.

CDR3 DNA: TGTGCCAGCAGTGAAGCGCAGGGACACACAGATACGCAGTATTTT. This translates into CASSEAQGHTDTQYF. The genes are TRBV6-1 and TRBJ2-3; D perhaps matches TRBD1 (6 bases). There are 15 residues in the CDR3. Germline CDR1 reads MNHNS; CDR2 reads SASEGT. V was shortened by 0 bases and J by 2 bases, with 9 bases between the two germline ends.

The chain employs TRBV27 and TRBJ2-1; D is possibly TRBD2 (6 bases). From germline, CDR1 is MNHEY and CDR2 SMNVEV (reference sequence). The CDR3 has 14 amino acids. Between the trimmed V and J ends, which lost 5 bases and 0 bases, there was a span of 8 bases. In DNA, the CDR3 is TGTGCCAGCAGTGGGGGGAGCTCCTACAATGAGCAGTTCTTC. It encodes CASSGGSSYNEQFF.

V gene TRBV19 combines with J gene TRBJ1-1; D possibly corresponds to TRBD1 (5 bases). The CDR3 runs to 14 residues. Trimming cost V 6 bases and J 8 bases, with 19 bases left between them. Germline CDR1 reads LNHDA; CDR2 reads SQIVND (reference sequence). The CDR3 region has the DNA TGTGCCAGTAGCTATTCGCGGGGACGGACAGAAGCTTTCTTT. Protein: CASSYSRGRTEAFF.

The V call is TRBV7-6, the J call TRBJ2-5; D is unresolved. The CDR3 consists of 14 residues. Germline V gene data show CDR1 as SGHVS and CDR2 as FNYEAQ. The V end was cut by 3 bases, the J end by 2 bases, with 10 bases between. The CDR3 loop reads CASSFIAVQETQYF. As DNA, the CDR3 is TGTGCCAGCAGCTTTATTGCGGTTCAAGAGACCCAGTACTTC.

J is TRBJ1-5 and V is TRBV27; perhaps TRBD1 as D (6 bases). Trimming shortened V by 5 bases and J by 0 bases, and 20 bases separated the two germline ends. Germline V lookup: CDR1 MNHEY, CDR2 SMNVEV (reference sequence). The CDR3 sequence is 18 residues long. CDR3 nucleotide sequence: TGTGCCAGCAGTCTCGGCCGCAGGGGACCCTATAGCAATCAGCCCCAGCATTTT. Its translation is CASSLGRRGPYSNQPQHF.

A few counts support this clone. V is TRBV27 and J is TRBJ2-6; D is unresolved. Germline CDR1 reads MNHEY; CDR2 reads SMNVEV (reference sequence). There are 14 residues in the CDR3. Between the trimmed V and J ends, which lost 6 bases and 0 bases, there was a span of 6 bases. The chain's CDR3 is CASSTSSGANVLTF. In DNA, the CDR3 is TGTGCCAGCAGCACAAGCTCTGGGGCCAACGTCCTGACTTTC.

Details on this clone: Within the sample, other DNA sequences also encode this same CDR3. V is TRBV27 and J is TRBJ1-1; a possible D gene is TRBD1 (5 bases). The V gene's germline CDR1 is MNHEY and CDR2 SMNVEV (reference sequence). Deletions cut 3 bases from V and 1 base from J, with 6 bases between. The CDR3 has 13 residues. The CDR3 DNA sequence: TGTGCCAGCAGTTTCAGGGAGAACACTGAAGCTTTCTTT. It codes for CASSFRENTEAFF.

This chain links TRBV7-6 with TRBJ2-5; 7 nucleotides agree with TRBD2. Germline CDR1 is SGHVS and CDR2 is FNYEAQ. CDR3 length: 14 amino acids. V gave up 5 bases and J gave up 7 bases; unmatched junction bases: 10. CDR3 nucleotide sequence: TGTGCCAGCAGCAGTAGCGGGTGGCCAAGGACCCAGTACTTC. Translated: CASSSSGWPRTQYF.

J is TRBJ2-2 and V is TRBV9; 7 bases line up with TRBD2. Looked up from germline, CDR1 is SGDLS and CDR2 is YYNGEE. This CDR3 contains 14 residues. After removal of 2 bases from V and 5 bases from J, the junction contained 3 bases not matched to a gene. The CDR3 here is CASSVVGGTGELFF. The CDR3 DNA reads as TGTGCCAGCAGCGTTGTCGGGGGGACCGGGGAGCTGTTTTTT.

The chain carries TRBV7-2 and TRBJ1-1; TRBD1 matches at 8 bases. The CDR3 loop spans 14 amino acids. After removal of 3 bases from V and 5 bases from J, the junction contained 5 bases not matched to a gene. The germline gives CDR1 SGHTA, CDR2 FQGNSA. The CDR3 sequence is CASSFGQGRTEAFF. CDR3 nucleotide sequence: TGTGCCAGCAGCTTTGGACAGGGAAGGACTGAAGCTTTCTTT.